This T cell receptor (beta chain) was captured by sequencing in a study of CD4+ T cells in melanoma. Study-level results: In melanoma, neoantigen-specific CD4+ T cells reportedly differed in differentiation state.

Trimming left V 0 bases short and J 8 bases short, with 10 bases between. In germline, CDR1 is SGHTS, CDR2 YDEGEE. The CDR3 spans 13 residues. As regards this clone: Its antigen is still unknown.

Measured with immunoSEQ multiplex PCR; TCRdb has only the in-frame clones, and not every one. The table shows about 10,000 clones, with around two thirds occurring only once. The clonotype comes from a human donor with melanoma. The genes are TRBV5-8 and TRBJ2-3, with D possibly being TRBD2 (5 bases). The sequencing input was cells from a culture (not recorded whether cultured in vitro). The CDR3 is CASSLEPRGTQYF. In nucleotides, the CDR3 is TGTGCCAGCAGCTTGGAGCCCCGGGGTACGCAGTATTTT.